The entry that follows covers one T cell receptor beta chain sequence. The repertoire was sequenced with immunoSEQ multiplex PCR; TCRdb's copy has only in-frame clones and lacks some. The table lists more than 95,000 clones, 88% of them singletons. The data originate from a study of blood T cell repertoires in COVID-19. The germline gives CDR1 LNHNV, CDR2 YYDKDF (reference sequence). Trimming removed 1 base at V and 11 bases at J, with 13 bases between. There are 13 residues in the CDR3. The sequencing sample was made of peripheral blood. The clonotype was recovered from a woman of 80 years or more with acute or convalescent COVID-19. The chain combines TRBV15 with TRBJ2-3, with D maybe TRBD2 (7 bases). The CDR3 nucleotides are TGTGCCACCAGCAGAGCTCGGGGGGCTGGGCAGTATTTT. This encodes CATSRARGAGQYF.